Shown below are 21 T cell receptor beta chains from a single sample sequenced in a study of T cell responses to AZD1222 COVID-19 vaccine. The assay was immunoSEQ multiplex PCR, and TCRdb's table has in-frame clones only and misses some. Here the sample spans 83,000 or so clones, roughly 90% being singletons. Material: peripheral blood, obtained 28 days after the second AZD1222 dose. The receptors were sampled from an adult who received the AZD1222 COVID-19 vaccine.

This clone was seen more than once but under ten times. The genes are TRBV12-3 or TRBV12-4 and TRBJ1-2, with D possibly being TRBD1 (6 bases). The CDR3 is made up of 13 amino acids. With 5 bases removed from V and 4 bases from J, the gap between germline ends came to 11 bases. CDR3 nucleotide sequence: TGTGCCAGCAGTGACACAGGGATCTATGGCTACACCTTC. Translated: CASSDTGIYGYTF.

V is TRBV19 and J is TRBJ1-2; tentative D call: TRBD1 (5 bases). In germline, CDR1 is LNHDA, CDR2 SQIVND (reference sequence). The CDR3 is made up of 13 amino acids. V was trimmed by 8 bases and J by 4 bases, leaving 14 bases between them. CDR3 sequence: CASALQASYGYTF. The CDR3 DNA reads as TGTGCCAGTGCACTACAGGCAAGCTATGGCTACACCTTC.

The CDR3: CASSHQVSSGRAKRTDTQYF. The DNA of the CDR3 is TGTGCCAGCAGCCACCAAGTCTCTAGCGGGAGGGCCAAGAGGACAGATACGCAGTATTTT. J is TRBJ2-3 and V is TRBV3-1 (or the pseudogene TRBV3-2), with 12 bases identical to TRBD2. This CDR3 contains 20 residues. V gave up 3 bases and J gave up 3 bases; unmatched junction bases: 16. CDR1 is LGHDT and CDR2 is YNNKEL in the germline V gene (reference sequence).

This clone was observed once. The rearrangement joins TRBV18 to TRBJ2-4; the match to TRBD2 covers 15 bases. Trimming cost V 2 bases and J 5 bases; bases outside gene matches: 7. Germline CDR1 reads KGHSH; CDR2 reads LQKENI. This CDR3 spans 18 amino acids. This CDR3 reads CASSPAGLAGGRENIQYF. CDR3 DNA: TGTGCCAGCTCACCAGCGGGACTAGCGGGAGGAAGGGAAAACATTCAGTACTTC.

A single count supports this clone. J is TRBJ2-1 and V is TRBV3-1 (or the pseudogene TRBV3-2); D uncertain. Germline V gene sequence: CDR1 LGHDT, CDR2 YNNKEL (reference sequence). This CDR3 is built from 16 residues. The ends were cut back, 1 base at V and 0 bases at J, with 10 bases in the middle. CDR3 nucleotide sequence: TGTGCCAGCAGCCAAGGACGCGGTAGCTCCTACAATGAGCAGTTCTTC. It translates to CASSQGRGSSYNEQFF.

The CDR3 bases are TGTGCCAGCAGCGCCCGTGGGGGACGCCACTCTGGAAACACCATATATTTT. This sequence encodes CASSARGGRHSGNTIYF. This sequence joins TRBV11-3 and TRBJ1-3, with D perhaps matching TRBD1 (5 bases). The germline V gene encodes CDR1 SGHNT and CDR2 YENEEA. The V end lost 5 bases, the J end lost 0 bases, and 17 bases lay between the germline ends. The CDR3 is 17 residues long.

This chain connects TRBV27 to TRBJ2-5; TRBD2 might be the D (6 bases). The CDR3 contains 15 residues. The V gene lost 4 bases and the J gene lost 3 bases, with 15 bases spanning the gap. CDR1 is MNHEY, CDR2 SMNVEV, per germline (reference sequence). Here the CDR3 reads CASSSNRDLKETQYF. DNA for the CDR3: TGTGCCAGCAGTTCAAACCGGGACTTAAAAGAGACCCAGTACTTC.

V usage is TRBV7-9 and J usage is TRBJ1-3; the match to TRBD1 covers 10 bases. Germline V gene lookup returns CDR1 SEHNR and CDR2 FQNEAQ (reference sequence). The CDR3 runs 15 residues. The J segment lost 3 bases and the V segment lost 5 bases, leaving 4 bases of the junction unmatched. The DNA of the CDR3 is TGTGCCAGCAGCCCGGACAGGGGGTATGGAAACACCATATATTTT. Its protein is CASSPDRGYGNTIYF. The full variable domain, rest sourced from reference TRBV7-9 and TRBJ1-3, is DTGVSQNPRHKITKRGQNVTFRCDPISEHNRLYWYRQTLGQGPEFLTYFQNEAQLEKSRLLSDRFSAERPKGSFSTLEIQRTEQGDSAMYLCASSPDRGYGNTIYFGEGSWLTVV.

The chain recombines TRBV13 with TRBJ2-1; D ambiguous. Germline values: CDR1 PRHDT, CDR2 FYEKMQ (reference sequence). The CDR3 runs 14 residues. V gave up 3 bases and J gave up 7 bases, with 13 bases separating them. CDR3 loop: CASSFVVGANEQFF. The CDR3 coding sequence is TGTGCCAGCAGCTTTGTTGTCGGTGCGAATGAGCAGTTCTTC. Variable domain in full (rest from reference TRBV13 and TRBJ2-1): AAGVIQSPRHLIKEKRETATLKCYPIPRHDTVYWYQQGPGQDPQFLISFYEKMQSDKGSIPDRFSAQQFSDYHSELNMSSLELGDSALYFCASSFVVGANEQFFGPGTRLTVL.

J is TRBJ2-3 and V is TRBV4-2; D may be TRBD2 (6 bases). Trimming removed 1 base at V and 4 bases at J, with 9 bases between. CDR1 LGHNA and CDR2 YNFKEQ come from the germline V gene. The CDR3 runs to 14 residues. As DNA, the CDR3 is TGTGCCAGCAGCCAAGGCGGGGAGGCAGATACGCAGTATTTT. Residues: CASSQGGEADTQYF.

The rearrangement uses TRBV10-1 and TRBJ2-7, with TRBD1 matching 7 bases. V trimming: 2 bases; J trimming: 2 bases; junction bases outside the gene matches: 6. Germline V CDR1 and CDR2: WNHNN, SYGVQD (reference sequence). The CDR3 extends over 15 amino acids. The CDR3, as DNA: TGCGCCAGCAGTGAGCGTCCCGGGACAGCCTACGAGCAGTACTTC. Its protein is CASSERPGTAYEQYF.

The chain recombines TRBV15 with TRBJ2-3; TRBD2 is a possible D gene (7 bases). V was cut by 7 bases and J by 4 bases, with 18 bases left in between. Germline V gene data show CDR1 as LNHNV and CDR2 as YYDKDF (reference sequence). CDR3 length: 15 residues. CDR3 protein: CATTLGGLASDTQYF. As DNA, the CDR3 is TGTGCCACCACCTTGGGGGGGCTAGCGTCAGATACGCAGTATTTT.

V and J are TRBV5-6 and TRBJ1-6; 8 nucleotides match TRBD1. Germline lookup yields CDR1 SGHDT and CDR2 YYEEEE. The CDR3 loop spans 14 amino acids. J was trimmed by 5 bases and V by 4 bases; bases with no gene match: 2. The CDR3 nucleotides read TGTGCCAGCAGCCGGACAGGGAATAATTCACCCCTCCACTTT. Amino acids: CASSRTGNNSPLHF. Based on the CDR3 plus reference TRBV5-6 and TRBJ1-6, the full variable domain is DAGVTQSPTHLIKTRGQQVTLRCSPKSGHDTVSWYQQALGQGPQFIFQYYEEEERQRGNFPDRFSGHQFPNYSSELNVNALLLGDSALYLCASSRTGNNSPLHFGNGTRLTVT.

The chain uses TRBV7-9 and TRBJ1-6, with TRBD1 matching over 9 bases. Trimming removed 4 bases from V and 6 bases from J; junction bases left unmatched: 7. The CDR3 contains 16 residues. Germline assignment: CDR1 SEHNR and CDR2 FQNEAQ (reference sequence). The chain's CDR3 is CASSSTGQGGNSPLHF. CDR3 sequence (DNA): TGTGCCAGCAGCTCCACGGGACAGGGAGGTAATTCACCCCTCCACTTT.

The V gene is TRBV11-2, the J gene TRBJ2-7; D might be TRBD2 (5 bases). With 5 bases removed from V and 4 bases from J, the gap between germline ends came to 12 bases. This CDR3 has 13 residues. CDR1 is SGHAT, CDR2 FQNNGV, per germline. CDR3 sequence reads: CASSPAVLYEQYF. DNA for the CDR3: TGTGCCAGCAGCCCAGCGGTCCTTTACGAGCAGTACTTC.

J is TRBJ1-1 and V is TRBV7-2; D not resolved. CDR3 length equals 14 residues. V lost 3 bases, J lost 5 bases, and 13 bases lay in between. CDR1 and CDR2 (germline): SGHTA, FQGNSA. The CDR3 protein is CASSFGRTITEAFF. The CDR3 bases are TGTGCCAGCAGCTTTGGACGGACTATAACTGAAGCTTTCTTT. The variable domain in full, with the rest retrieved from reference TRBV7-2 and TRBJ1-1, is GAGVSQSPSNKVTEKGKDVELRCDPISGHTALYWYRQSLGQGLEFLIYFQGNSAPDKSGLPSDRFSAERTGGSVSTLTIQRTQQEDSAVYLCASSFGRTITEAFFGQGTRLTVV.

The rearrangement joins TRBV6-5 to TRBJ2-3; weak D call: TRBD2 (5 bases). This CDR3 has 12 residues. V was pared by 10 bases and J by 4 bases, with 12 bases between. Germline assignment: CDR1 MNHEY and CDR2 SVGAGI. As DNA, the CDR3 is TGTGCCACCAGAGGGAATCCAGATACGCAGTATTTT. Translating gives CATRGNPDTQYF.

The chain recombines TRBV5-1 with TRBJ2-1, with 10 nucleotides matching TRBD2. Germline values: CDR1 SGHRS, CDR2 YFSETQ. The junction had 10 bases not matched to a gene; V was cut back by 0 bases and J by 10 bases. CDR3 length equals 16 residues. The DNA for the CDR3 is TGCGCCAGCAGCTTGGCCGGTCGGCTAGCGGGAGACGAGCAGTTCTTC. Protein sequence: CASSLAGRLAGDEQFF. Supplemented by reference TRBV5-1 and TRBJ2-1, the full variable domain reads KAGVTQTPRYLIKTRGQQVTLSCSPISGHRSVSWYQQTPGQGLQFLFEYFSETQRNKGNFPGRFSGRQFSNSRSEMNVSTLELGDSALYLCASSLAGRLAGDEQFFGPGTRLTVL.

The chain joins TRBV4-2 to TRBJ1-3; 8 positions match TRBD1. CDR1 and CDR2 from the germline V gene are LGHNA and YNFKEQ. This CDR3 spans 18 amino acids. Losses at the gene ends were 1 base for V and 0 bases for J; bases not matched to a gene: 8. The CDR3 region has the DNA TGTGCCAGCAGCCAAGTAGGACGGACAGGGAACTCTGGAAACACCATATATTTT. It translates to CASSQVGRTGNSGNTIYF.

The chain carries TRBV5-4 and TRBJ2-3; 11 bases are a match to TRBD2. In germline, CDR1 is SGHNT, CDR2 YYREEE (reference sequence). V dropped 0 bases and J dropped 4; count of bases not matched to a gene: 7. This CDR3 is 17 amino acids long. The CDR3 loop is CASSLVASGRKADTQYF. In DNA form, the CDR3 reads TGTGCCAGCAGCTTGGTTGCTAGCGGGAGGAAAGCAGATACGCAGTATTTT.

The rearrangement joins TRBV19 to TRBJ2-1; D might be TRBD2 (5 bases). The CDR3 has 16 residues. CDR1 is LNHDA, CDR2 SQIVND, per germline (reference sequence). V was trimmed by 5 bases and J by 1 base, leaving 15 bases between them. For the CDR3, the DNA is TGTGCCAGTAGTCCCTCCCCTACTAGGTCCTACAATGAGCAGTTCTTC. This gives the protein CASSPSPTRSYNEQFF.